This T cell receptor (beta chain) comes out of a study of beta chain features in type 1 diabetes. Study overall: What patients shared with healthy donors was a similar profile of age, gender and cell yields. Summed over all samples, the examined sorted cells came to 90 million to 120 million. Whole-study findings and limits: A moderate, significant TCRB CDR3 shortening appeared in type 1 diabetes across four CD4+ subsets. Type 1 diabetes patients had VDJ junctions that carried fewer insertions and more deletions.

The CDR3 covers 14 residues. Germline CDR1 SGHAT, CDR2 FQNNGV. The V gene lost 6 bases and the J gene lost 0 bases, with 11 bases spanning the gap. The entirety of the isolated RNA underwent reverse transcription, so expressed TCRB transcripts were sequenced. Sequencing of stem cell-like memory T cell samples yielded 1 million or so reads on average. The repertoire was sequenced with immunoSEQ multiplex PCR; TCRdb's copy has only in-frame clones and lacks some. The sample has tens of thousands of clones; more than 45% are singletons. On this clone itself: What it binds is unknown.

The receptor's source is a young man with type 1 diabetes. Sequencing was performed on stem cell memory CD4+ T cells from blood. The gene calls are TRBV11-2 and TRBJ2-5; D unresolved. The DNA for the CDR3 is TGTGCCAGCAGTCCTGACTTCTACCAAGAGACCCAGTACTTC. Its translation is CASSPDFYQETQYF.